One and the same sample provided the 10 T cell receptor beta chains below, sequenced in a study of blood T cell repertoires in COVID-19. Some clones are missing from TCRdb's copy, which holds only in-frame ones; the method was immunoSEQ multiplex PCR. The repertoire includes under 450,000 clones, around 88% of them detected once, and 7% to 7.5% sits in the top ten. Sequencing input: peripheral blood. All receptors derive from a woman aged 55 to 70 with COVID-19, enrolled during active disease.

This chain uses TRBV24-1 with TRBJ1-3; TRBD1 aligns across 8 bases. Germline V gene lookup returns CDR1 KGHDR and CDR2 SFDVKD. CDR3 length: 18 amino acids. V trimming: 3 bases; J trimming: 0 bases; junction bases outside the gene matches: 9. CDR3 loop: CATSDEGQGKSSGNTIYF. The CDR3 nucleotides are TGTGCCACCAGTGATGAAGGACAGGGCAAAAGCTCTGGAAACACCATATATTTT.

This clone was detected only once. V usage is TRBV6-2 or TRBV6-3 and J usage is TRBJ2-6; D call uncertain. Germline V CDR1 and CDR2: MNHEY, SVGEGT. V lost 2 bases and J 5 bases, leaving 7 bases between the germline ends. This CDR3 region has 14 residues. This CDR3 is CASSYPVRANVLTF. The DNA for the CDR3 is TGTGCCAGCAGTTACCCCGTTAGGGCCAACGTCCTGACTTTC.

This clone has only one observation. The J gene is TRBJ1-3, the V gene TRBV5-8; D gene unclear. The V end was cut by 0 bases, the J end by 8 bases, with 3 bases between. This CDR3 is built from 11 residues. Germline CDR1 is SGHTS and CDR2 is YDEGEE. The CDR3 reads CASSLADTIYF. The CDR3 DNA reads as TGTGCCAGCAGCTTGGCGGACACCATATATTTT.

The rearrangement uses TRBV4-2 and TRBJ2-2; 10 nucleotides align to TRBD2. The CDR3 runs 17 residues. The germline CDR1 and CDR2 sequences are LGHNA and YNFKEQ. Trimming took 0 bases from V and 4 from J; bases not matched to a gene: 5. The DNA for the CDR3 is TGTGCCAGCAGCCAAGATCCCCAGCGGGGGGGCACCGGGGAGCTGTTTTTT. It yields the protein CASSQDPQRGGTGELFF.

Here the CDR3 DNA reads TGTGCCAGCAGCACTACCCTATCCCACTATGGCTACACCTTC. Translation gives CASSTTLSHYGYTF. The chain links TRBV13 to TRBJ1-2; D gene uncertain. V lost 5 bases, J lost 3 bases, and 13 bases lay in between. The CDR3 is made up of 14 amino acids. CDR1 is PRHDT, CDR2 FYEKMQ, per germline (reference sequence).

The V gene is TRBV19, the J gene TRBJ2-6; TRBD2 is a possible D gene (7 bases). This CDR3 has 16 amino acids. CDR1 is LNHDA and CDR2 is SQIVND in the germline V gene (reference sequence). Trimming cost V 4 bases and J 1 base, with 11 bases left between them. This CDR3 is CASSSGGLSGANVLTF. In nucleotides, the CDR3 is TGTGCCAGTAGTAGCGGGGGCCTATCTGGGGCCAACGTCCTGACTTTC.

This rearrangement joins TRBV7-3 to TRBJ1-1; D possibly corresponds to TRBD1 (5 bases). Germline loops: CDR1 SGHTA, CDR2 FQGTGA. V dropped 6 bases and J dropped 7 bases, with 12 bases sitting between them. The CDR3 contains 12 residues. This chain's CDR3 is CASSQGGIEAFF. DNA of the CDR3: TGTGCCAGCAGTCAGGGCGGAATTGAAGCTTTCTTT.

About this clone: This same CDR3 is encoded by further DNA sequences in the sample. The chain carries TRBV5-5 and TRBJ1-1; no clear D gene. CDR1 is SGHKS, CDR2 YYEKEE, per germline (reference sequence). CDR3 size: 14 residues. V lost 0 bases to trimming and J lost 4 bases, with 10 bases between them. The chain's CDR3 is CASSLGLAGTEAFF. DNA of the CDR3: TGTGCCAGCAGCTTGGGACTGGCTGGCACTGAAGCTTTCTTT.

The gene calls are TRBV12-3 or TRBV12-4 and TRBJ1-2; D unclear. The CDR3 covers 13 residues. Between the trimmed V and J ends, which lost 7 bases and 6 bases, there was a span of 15 bases. In DNA form, the CDR3 reads TGTGCCAGCACCCTAGCGGTGGGCAATGGCTACACCTTC. Protein product: CASTLAVGNGYTF.

The CDR3 protein is CASSLTSGGAIVTDTQYF. CDR3 DNA: TGTGCCAGCAGCCTAACTAGCGGGGGGGCCATCGTCACAGATACGCAGTATTTT. J is TRBJ2-3 and V is TRBV5-4, with TRBD2 matching over 13 bases. With 4 bases clipped from V and 2 bases from J, the junction kept 10 bases outside the gene matches. The CDR3 has 18 residues. The germline CDR1 and CDR2 sequences are SGHNT and YYREEE (reference sequence).